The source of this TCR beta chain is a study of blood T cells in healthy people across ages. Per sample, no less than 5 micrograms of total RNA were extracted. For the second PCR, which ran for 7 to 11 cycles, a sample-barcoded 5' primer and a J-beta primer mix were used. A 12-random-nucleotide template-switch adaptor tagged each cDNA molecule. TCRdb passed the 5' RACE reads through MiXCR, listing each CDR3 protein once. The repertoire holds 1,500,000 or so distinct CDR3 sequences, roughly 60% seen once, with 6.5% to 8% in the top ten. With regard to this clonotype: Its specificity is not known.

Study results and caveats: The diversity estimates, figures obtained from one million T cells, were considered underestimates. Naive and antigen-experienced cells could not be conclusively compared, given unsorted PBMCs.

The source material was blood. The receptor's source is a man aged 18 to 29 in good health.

In DNA, the CDR3 is TGCGCCAGCAGCCAACTAGGGGATCAGCCCCAGCATTTT. Its translation is CASSQLGDQPQHF. The chain couples TRBV4-1 to TRBJ1-5, with a possible D match to TRBD1 (5 bases). Between the trimmed V and J ends, which lost 2 bases and 5 bases, there was a span of 7 bases. CDR3 length: 13 amino acids. The germline V gene has CDR1 MGHRA and CDR2 YSYEKL.